The sequence of this T cell receptor beta chain was determined in a study of blood T cell repertoires in COVID-19. The overall study: PBMCs, B-cell-depleted T cells, or T cells provided the cDNA or gDNA that made up the material.

Data came from immunoSEQ multiplex PCR; TCRdb stores just in-frame clones and leaves some out. The table includes 150,000 to 200,000 clones, roughly four fifths detected once. Sample: peripheral blood. The TCR sequence derives from a human donor with acute or convalescent COVID-19. The donor label of this sample is uncertain.

The CDR3 region has the DNA TGTGCCACCAGCGGAGCGCGGGGGACCGGGGAGCTGTTTTTT. Amino acid sequence: CATSGARGTGELFF. This rearrangement joins TRBV15 to TRBJ2-2; 7 bases match TRBD2. The CDR3 has 14 residues. Germline V lookup: CDR1 LNHNV, CDR2 YYDKDF (reference sequence). With 5 bases clipped from V and 5 bases from J, the junction kept 5 bases outside the gene matches.